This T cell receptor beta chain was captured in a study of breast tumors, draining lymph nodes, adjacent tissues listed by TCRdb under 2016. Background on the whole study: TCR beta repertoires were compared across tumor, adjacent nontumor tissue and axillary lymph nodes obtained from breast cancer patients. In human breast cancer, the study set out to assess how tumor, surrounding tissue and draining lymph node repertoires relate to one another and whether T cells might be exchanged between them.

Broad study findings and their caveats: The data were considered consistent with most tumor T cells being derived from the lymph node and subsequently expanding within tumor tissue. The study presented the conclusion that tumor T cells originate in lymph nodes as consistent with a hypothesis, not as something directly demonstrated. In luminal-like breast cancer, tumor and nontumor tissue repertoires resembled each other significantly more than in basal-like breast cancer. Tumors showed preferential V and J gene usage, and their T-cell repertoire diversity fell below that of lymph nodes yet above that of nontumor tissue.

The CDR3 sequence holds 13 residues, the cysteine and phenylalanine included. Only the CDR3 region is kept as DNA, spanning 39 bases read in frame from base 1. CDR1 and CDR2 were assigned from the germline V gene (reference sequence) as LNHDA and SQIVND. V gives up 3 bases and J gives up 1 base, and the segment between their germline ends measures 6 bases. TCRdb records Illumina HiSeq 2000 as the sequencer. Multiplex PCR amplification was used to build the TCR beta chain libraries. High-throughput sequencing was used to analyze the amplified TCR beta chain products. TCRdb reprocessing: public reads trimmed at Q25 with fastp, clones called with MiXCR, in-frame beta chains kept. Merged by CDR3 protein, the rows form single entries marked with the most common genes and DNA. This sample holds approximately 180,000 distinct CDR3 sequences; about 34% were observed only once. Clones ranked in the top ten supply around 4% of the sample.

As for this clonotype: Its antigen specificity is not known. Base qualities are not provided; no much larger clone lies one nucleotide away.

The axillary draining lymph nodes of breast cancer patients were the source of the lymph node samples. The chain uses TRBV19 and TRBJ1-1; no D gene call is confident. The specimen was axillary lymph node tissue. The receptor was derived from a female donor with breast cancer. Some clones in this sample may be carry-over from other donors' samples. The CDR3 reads CASSMMRNTEAFF. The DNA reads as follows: TGTGCCAGTAGTATGATGAGGAACACTGAAGCTTTCTTT.